Listed here are 21 T cell receptor beta chains from one sample, sequenced in a study of T cell clonality in common variable immunodeficiency. Profiled with immunoSEQ multiplex PCR; TCRdb holds only in-frame clones, not every one. Found here are about 31,000 clones, no singletons; the ten largest cover 3.8%. Sequenced material: peripheral blood mononuclear cells. These TCRs come from a person between 18 and 75 years old in good health.

The sample holds many counts of this clone. The CDR3 end falls 3 residues outside the read, so it is completed with the germline J gene. This chain uses TRBV5-1 with TRBJ2-7, with D possibly being TRBD1 (6 bases). Germline-derived CDR1 and CDR2 are SGHRS and YFSETQ. The CDR3 is 14 amino acids. Trimming stripped 1 base from V and 5 bases from J, with 13 bases between. CDR3 sequence: CASSLSGGFDEQYF. The covered CDR3 bases are TGCGCCAGCAGCTTGTCTGGGGGCTTCGACGAG.

In its sample, this clone was seen many times. Read data end 3 residues before the CDR3 end; the end is taken from the germline J gene. This chain uses TRBV5-1 with TRBJ2-7; no reliable D call. CDR1 and CDR2 from the germline V gene are SGHRS and YFSETQ. V lost 4 bases to trimming and J lost 2 bases, with 10 bases between them. CDR3 length equals 13 residues. The CDR3 protein is CASSETGTYEQYF. The sequenced CDR3 bases are TGCGCCAGCAGCGAGACTGGAACCTACGAG.

At least ten counts were recorded for this clone. The read ends 3 residues before the CDR3 terminus; that terminus is restored from the germline J gene. The chain links TRBV29-1 to TRBJ2-7; TRBD1 aligns across 8 bases. V shed 1 base and J 5 bases; nucleotides not matched to a gene: 7. Germline V gene data show CDR1 as SQVTM and CDR2 as ANQGSEA. The CDR3 covers 14 residues. The CDR3 DNA, read in part, is TGCAGCGTTGAAGGGAACAGGGGGGCGAACGAG. This gives the protein CSVEGNRGANE. The whole CDR3 protein is CSVEGNRGANEQYF.

This clone was seen many times. The CDR3 goes on 3 residues after the read ends, and that part is filled in from the germline J gene. The chain employs TRBV20-1 and TRBJ2-4, with 10 bases lining up with TRBD2. In germline, CDR1 is DFQATT, CDR2 SNEGSKA (reference sequence). The CDR3 sequence is 11 residues long. CDR3 protein: CSARTSGNQYF. The part of the CDR3 DNA that was read is TGCAGTGCACGGACTAGCGGCAAT.

CDR3 sequence: CASSPDRGNSYDYTF. The sequenced part of the CDR3 DNA is TGTGCCAGCAGTCCAGACAGGGGTAACTCCTACGAC. The chain has TRBV2 and TRBJ1-2; TRBD1 aligns across 8 bases. The DNA ends 3 residues before the CDR3 does, and the rest of the CDR3 is filled in from the germline J gene. This CDR3 comprises 15 residues. The germline CDR1 and CDR2 sequences are SNHLY and FYNNEI.

This clone has just a few counts. The CDR3 goes on 3 residues after the read ends, and that part is filled in from the germline J gene. V is TRBV11-3 and J is TRBJ1-1; tentative D call: TRBD1 (5 bases). CDR1 is SGHNT, CDR2 YENEEA, per germline. The V end lost 3 bases, the J end lost 4 bases, and 9 bases lay between the germline ends. This CDR3 comprises 13 residues. The CDR3 sequence: CASSLEGSTEAFF. The DNA read from the CDR3 is TGTGCCAGCAGCTTGGAGGGGAGCACTGAA.

This clone came up many times. The CDR3 goes on 3 residues after the read ends, and that part is filled in from the germline J gene. Other DNA sequences in the same sample also yield this CDR3. The chain uses TRBV18 and TRBJ1-3; D uncertain. Between the trimmed V and J ends, which lost 5 bases and 2 bases, there was a span of 16 bases. CDR3 size: 16 residues. Germline-derived CDR1 and CDR2 are KGHSH and LQKENI. CDR3 DNA, as far as it was read: TGTGCCAGCTCATCTACCCGGGTTCCGACTGGAAACACC. Translating gives CASSSTRVPTGNT. The full CDR3 sequence reads CASSSTRVPTGNTIYF.

This clone was seen repeatedly, ten times or more. Partial CDR3 DNA: TGCAGTGCTAGGGGGGGGGCGGGGGATCAGCCT. The encoded protein is CSARGGAGDQP. In full, the CDR3 reads CSARGGAGDQPQYF. V usage is TRBV20-1 and J usage is TRBJ2-4, with D possibly matching TRBD2 (7 bases). The missing CDR3 end, 3 residues past where the read stops, is filled in from the germline J gene. Germline V gene lookup returns CDR1 DFQATT and CDR2 SNEGSKA (reference sequence). CDR3 length equals 14 residues.

Ten or more counts support this clone. The observed sequence ends 3 residues before the CDR3 terminus, with the missing tail filled in from the germline J gene. The gene calls are TRBV14 and TRBJ2-7; D gene uncertain. CDR1 is SGHDN, CDR2 FVKESK, per germline. CDR3 length: 14 residues. The V and J ends lost 0 bases and 0 bases respectively, with 6 bases between them. CDR3 DNA, as far as it was read: TGTGCCAGCAGCCAAGACGCCTACTCCTACGAG. Amino acids: CASSQDAYSYE. The complete CDR3 protein is CASSQDAYSYEQYF.

In its sample, this clone was seen many times. Read data end 3 residues before the CDR3 end; the end is taken from the germline J gene. J is TRBJ2-5 and V is TRBV20-1; 7 bases fit TRBD1. Trimming cost V 6 bases and J 3 bases; bases outside gene matches: 10. Germline CDR1 reads DFQATT; CDR2 reads SNEGSKA (reference sequence). The CDR3 totals 14 residues. Here the CDR3 reads CSATPGQFKETQYF. The sequenced part of the CDR3 DNA is TGCAGTGCGACTCCGGGACAGTTTAAAGAGACC.

There are many counts of this clone. The sequenced fragment ends 3 residues before the CDR3 boundary, so the rest is inferred from the germline J gene. The V gene is TRBV5-4, the J gene TRBJ2-3; D might be TRBD1 or TRBD2, each matching 5 bases. Germline V CDR1 and CDR2: SGHNT, YYREEE (reference sequence). Trimming removed 1 base from V and 5 bases from J, with 11 bases in between. This CDR3 has 14 residues. CDR3 amino acids: CASSLRGVGDTQYF. CDR3 DNA (partial): TGTGCCAGCAGCTTGAGAGGGGTGGGAGATACG.

This clone was seen ten or more times. The read finishes 3 residues shy of the CDR3 end, and the germline J gene is used to complete it. This chain uses TRBV20-1 with TRBJ2-4; 12 nucleotides match TRBD2. CDR3 size: 16 residues. After removal of 0 bases from V and 6 bases from J, the junction contained 6 bases not matched to a gene. In germline, CDR1 is DFQATT, CDR2 SNEGSKA (reference sequence). The covered CDR3 bases are TGCAGTGCTAGAGATGCGACTAGCGGGGGCCCAAACATT. It encodes CSARDATSGGPNI. The full CDR3 protein reads CSARDATSGGPNIQYF.

In this sample, this clone turned up many times. The read ends 3 residues early relative to the CDR3; the germline J gene fills the gap. The V and J genes are TRBV20-1 and TRBJ2-2; a weak D match, TRBD1 (6 bases). Germline V CDR1 and CDR2: DFQATT, SNEGSKA (reference sequence). CDR3 length: 13 residues. CDR3 residues: CSALGQQNEKLFF. CDR3 DNA, as far as it was read: TGCAGTGCTCTCGGACAGCAGAATGAAAAG.

This clone has a count of ten or more. The CDR3 end falls 3 residues outside the read, so it is completed with the germline J gene. V gene TRBV12-3 or TRBV12-4 combines with J gene TRBJ2-1; 9 nucleotides agree with TRBD2. The CDR3 is 15 amino acids. V trimming: 2 bases; J trimming: 2 bases; junction bases outside the gene matches: 1. This CDR3 is CASSLSGGTYNEQFF. CDR3 bases read: TGTGCCAGCAGTTTAAGCGGGGGGACCTACAATGAG.

This clone was counted ten times or more. The CDR3 protein is CASGPSSTGRNTGELFF. The DNA read from the CDR3 is TGTGCTAGTGGTCCCAGCTCGACAGGCCGGAACACCGGGGAG. The chain carries TRBV12-5 and TRBJ2-2; a possible D gene is TRBD1 (6 bases). The CDR3 is cut off 3 residues early in the read; its end comes from the germline J gene. Trimming took 5 bases from V and 1 from J, leaving 17 bases between them. CDR3 length equals 17 residues. CDR1 is LGHNT, CDR2 FRNRAP, per germline.

This clone was seen at least ten times. The sequence runs out 3 residues before the end of the CDR3; the remainder is reconstructed from the germline J gene. This chain links TRBV5-1 with TRBJ2-3; 10 positions match TRBD2. CDR1 and CDR2 (germline): SGHRS, YFSETQ. The CDR3 runs to 16 residues. V gave up 2 bases and J gave up 0 bases; unmatched junction bases: 3. The CDR3 DNA, read in part, is TGCGCCAGCAGCTTACTAGCGGGGAGTAGCACAGATACG. Amino acids: CASSLLAGSSTDT. The CDR3 in full is CASSLLAGSSTDTQYF.

This clone has at least ten counts. The missing CDR3 end, 3 residues past where the read stops, is filled in from the germline J gene. The rearrangement links TRBV5-1 to TRBJ1-1; 10 bases line up with TRBD1. V dropped 4 bases and J dropped 1; count of bases not matched to a gene: 4. This CDR3 is 15 amino acids long. Germline CDR1 SGHRS, CDR2 YFSETQ. The CDR3 region is CASSRQGARNTEAFF. CDR3 DNA, as far as it was read: TGCGCCAGCAGCCGACAGGGGGCGCGGAACACTGAA.

Ten or more counts support this clone. The CDR3 end is not reached by the read, which stops 3 residues before it; the germline J gene fills it in. The chain employs TRBV7-3 and TRBJ2-1, with 9 bases fitting TRBD2. CDR3 length: 14 residues. Germline V gene sequence: CDR1 SGHTA, CDR2 FQGTGA. V shed 2 bases, J shed 8 bases, and the junction held 4 bases outside the gene matches. CDR3 DNA (partial): TGTGCCAGCAGCTTAGCGGGGGGGCGCGATGAG. Its translation is CASSLAGGRDE. In full, the CDR3 reads CASSLAGGRDEQFF.

This clone was counted at least ten times. The read halts 3 residues ahead of the CDR3 end, with the missing end drawn from the germline J gene. The chain carries TRBV5-1 and TRBJ1-2; 9 bases align to TRBD1. Germline V gene lookup returns CDR1 SGHRS and CDR2 YFSETQ. Germline trimming cut 0 bases from V and 4 bases from J; bases unmatched to any gene: 1. CDR3 length: 14 residues. The part of the CDR3 DNA that was read is TGCGCCAGCAGCTTGGGACAGGGGGTCTATGGC. This gives the protein CASSLGQGVYG. The whole CDR3 sequence is CASSLGQGVYGYTF.

This clone was counted ten times or more. The read stops 3 residues short of the end of the CDR3; the missing end is completed from the germline J gene. The chain combines TRBV19 with TRBJ2-5; 9 nucleotides match TRBD1. The CDR3 covers 15 residues. The germline V gene encodes CDR1 LNHDA and CDR2 SQIVND (reference sequence). Trimming at V came to 5 bases and at J to 7 bases, leaving 11 bases not matched to a gene. The CDR3: CASSGDREDYGTQYF. Partial CDR3 DNA: TGTGCCAGTAGTGGGGACAGGGAAGATTATGGGACC.

This clone has a count of ten or more. The CDR3 end is not reached by the read, which stops 3 residues before it; the germline J gene fills it in. The chain has TRBV5-1 and TRBJ1-6; 7 positions agree with TRBD1. The CDR3 contains 14 residues. The ends lost 4 bases at V and 6 bases at J; junction bases unmatched: 4. Per the germline V gene, CDR1 is SGHRS and CDR2 is YFSETQ. CDR3 sequence: CASSPDRPNSPLHF. CDR3 DNA (partial): TGCGCCAGCAGCCCGGACAGGCCTAATTCACCC.